One and the same sample provided the 8 T cell receptor beta chains below, sequenced in a study of blood T cell repertoires in COVID-19. Only in-frame clones appear in the TCRdb table, and some are missing; sequencing was by immunoSEQ multiplex PCR. The data show more than 150,000 clones, with about 84% seen just once and 5.2% held by the top ten. The specimen was peripheral blood. These receptors were obtained from a woman aged 30 to 39 with acute or convalescent COVID-19.

The rearrangement uses TRBV10-1 and TRBJ1-1; the D is unclear. V shed 4 bases and J shed 1 base, with 10 bases lying between them. Per germline, CDR1 WNHNN and CDR2 SYGVQD (reference sequence). The CDR3 contains 14 residues. CDR3: CASSAAPGNTEAFF. CDR3 in DNA: TGCGCCAGCAGTGCGGCGCCAGGGAACACTGAAGCTTTCTTT.

The chain is built from TRBV19 and TRBJ1-3, with D tentatively TRBD1 (5 bases). V shed 6 bases and J shed 0 bases, with 12 bases lying between them. CDR3 size: 15 residues. CDR1 and CDR2 (germline): LNHDA, SQIVND (reference sequence). The CDR3, as DNA: TGTGCCAGTAGATTCCACGGGGGCTCTGGAAACACCATATATTTT. Amino acids: CASRFHGGSGNTIYF.

This chain joins TRBV4-3 and TRBJ1-1, with a possible D match to TRBD1 (6 bases). This CDR3 is 16 amino acids long. The V end was cut by 1 base, the J end by 0 bases, with 12 bases between. The germline CDR1 and CDR2 sequences are LGHNA and YSLEER. The CDR3 coding sequence is TGCGCCAGCAGCCAAGGCGTTCAGGGGCTGAACACTGAAGCTTTCTTT. The encoded protein is CASSQGVQGLNTEAFF.

This chain connects TRBV5-1 to TRBJ1-3, with TRBD1 identical over 12 bases. Germline V gene data show CDR1 as SGHRS and CDR2 as YFSETQ. Germline trimming cut 3 bases from V and 8 bases from J; bases unmatched to any gene: 6. The CDR3 is made up of 15 amino acids. The CDR3 coding sequence is TGCGCCAGCAGCTGGGACAGGGGGCAAGGGGACACCATATATTTT. Translation gives CASSWDRGQGDTIYF.

The gene calls are TRBV27 and TRBJ1-6; possible D gene TRBD1, 5 bases. The V gene lost 1 base and the J gene lost 12 bases, with 13 bases spanning the gap. The V gene's germline CDR1 is MNHEY and CDR2 SMNVEV (reference sequence). CDR3 length: 14 amino acids. CDR3 DNA: TGTGCCAGCAGTTTATTGGGGGGGGGACGACCCCTCCACTTT. Translated: CASSLLGGGRPLHF.

The rearrangement uses TRBV4-3 and TRBJ1-5; D is undetermined. V was cut by 0 bases and J by 9 bases, with 12 bases left in between. The germline CDR1 and CDR2 sequences are LGHNA and YSLEER. There are 14 residues in the CDR3. For the CDR3, the DNA is TGCGCCAGCAGCCAAGAGATACTGTATTTGCCCCAGCATTTT. Amino acid sequence: CASSQEILYLPQHF.

The rearrangement joins TRBV4-1 to TRBJ2-7, with TRBD2 identical over 10 bases. This CDR3 spans 17 amino acids. Trimming cost V 3 bases and J 3 bases; bases outside gene matches: 11. Germline V gives CDR1 MGHRA, CDR2 YSYEKL. This CDR3 reads CASSQIPIAGGRYEQYF. CDR3 DNA: TGCGCCAGCAGCCAGATCCCCATAGCGGGGGGACGCTACGAGCAGTACTTC.

The gene calls are TRBV3-1 (or the pseudogene TRBV3-2) and TRBJ2-5; D is uncertain. This CDR3 comprises 13 residues. Trimming took 3 bases from V and 5 from J, leaving 10 bases between them. CDR1 and CDR2 (germline): LGHDT, YNNKEL (reference sequence). The CDR3 loop is CASSQIDGETQYF. The DNA of the CDR3 is TGTGCCAGCAGCCAGATCGACGGGGAGACCCAGTACTTC.